This TCR beta chain was retrieved from a study of shared clonotypes between healthy human individuals. The overall study: Donors were a couple of women and a few men aged 18 to 49. The study, taken as a whole, reports: The naive CD4 repertoires of several donors were compared, and approximately 5.3% of clonotypes were shared.

Germline CDR1 is SGHAT and CDR2 is FQDESV (reference sequence). V shed 3 bases, J shed 6 bases, and the junction held 3 bases outside the gene matches. CDR3 length equals 13 residues. As to this clone: Antigen unknown.

Positively selected for CCR7, the CD45RO-negative cells used as naive CD8 cells excluded terminally differentiated effector memory CD45RA+ cells. Assay execution took place at the deep level. Assay: immunoSEQ multiplex PCR; the TCRdb copy retains only in-frame clones and omits some. The data contain hundreds of thousands of clones, about 97% of them seen just once; the ten biggest clones take up less than 0.25%. Input material: naive CD8+ T cells sorted from blood. This TCR derives from a man aged 30 to 45 in good health. The rearrangement joins TRBV11-1 to TRBJ2-7; 9 nucleotides agree with TRBD1. CDR3 sequence: CASSFGTGLEQYF. The CDR3, as DNA: TGTGCCAGCAGCTTTGGGACAGGGCTCGAGCAGTACTTC.